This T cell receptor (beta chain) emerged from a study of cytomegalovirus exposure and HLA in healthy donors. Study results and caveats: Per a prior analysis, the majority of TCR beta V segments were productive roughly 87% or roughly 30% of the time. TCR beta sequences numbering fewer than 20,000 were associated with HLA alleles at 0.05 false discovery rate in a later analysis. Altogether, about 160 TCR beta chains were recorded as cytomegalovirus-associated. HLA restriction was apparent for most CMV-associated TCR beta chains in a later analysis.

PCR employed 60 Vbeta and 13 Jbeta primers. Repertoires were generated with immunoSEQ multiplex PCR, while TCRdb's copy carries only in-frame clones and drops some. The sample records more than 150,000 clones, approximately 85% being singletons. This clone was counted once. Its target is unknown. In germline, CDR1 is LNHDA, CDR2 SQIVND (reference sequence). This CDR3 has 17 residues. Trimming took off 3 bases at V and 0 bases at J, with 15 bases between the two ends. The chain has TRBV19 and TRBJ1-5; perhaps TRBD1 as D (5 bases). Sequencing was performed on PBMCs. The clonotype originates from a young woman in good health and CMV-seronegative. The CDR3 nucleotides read TGTGCCAGTAGTATTTGGGGGGTCAGGGCTAGCAATCAGCCCCAGCATTTT. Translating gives CASSIWGVRASNQPQHF. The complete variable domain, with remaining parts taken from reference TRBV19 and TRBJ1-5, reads DGGITQSPKYLFRKEGQNVTLSCEQNLNHDAMYWYRQDPGQGLRLIYYSQIVNDFQKGDIAEGYSVSREKKESFPLTVTSAQKNPTAFYLCASSIWGVRASNQPQHFGDGTRLSIL.